Listed below are T cell receptor beta chains from one sample, sequenced in a study of PD-1 blockade in classical Hodgkin lymphoma. Libraries were prepared by immunoSEQ multiplex PCR; TCRdb keeps only in-frame clonotypes and omits some of them. The data contain over 35,000 clones, roughly 80% of them seen just once; the ten biggest clones take up about 20%. Specimen: peripheral blood mononuclear cells (PBMCs), collected before the second cycle of nivolumab. All receptors come from a human donor with classical Hodgkin lymphoma. The CDR3 runs from the conserved cysteine through the conserved F or W. Fields, in order: CDR3 protein, CDR3 DNA, J gene, D gene, V gene, clone size. A D gene is named only where the DNA matches it firmly. A clone size is listed for some rows: how often the clone was seen (once, few, many), or a class if it is expanded.

cdr3_aa: CASSLRQGGDEQYF
cdr3_nt: TGCGCCAGCAGCCTCCGACAGGGGGGGGACGAGCAGTACTTC
j_call: TRBJ2-7
d_call: TRBD1
v_call: TRBV5-1
clone_size: .

cdr3_aa: CASKAGGQHSPLHF
cdr3_nt: TGTGCCAGTAAGGCCGGAGGGCAGCATTCACCCCTCCACTTT
j_call: TRBJ1-6
d_call: .
v_call: TRBV19
clone_size: few

cdr3_aa: CASSIPTGGNYGYTF
cdr3_nt: TGTGCCAGCAGCATCCCGACAGGGGGCAACTATGGCTACACCTTC
j_call: TRBJ1-2
d_call: TRBD1
v_call: TRBV5-8
clone_size: .

cdr3_aa: CASSPPAARDTIYF
cdr3_nt: TGTGCCAGCTCACCACCCGCTGCAAGGGACACCATATATTTT
j_call: TRBJ1-3
d_call: .
v_call: TRBV18
clone_size: few

cdr3_aa: CASSFRAHTNYGYTF
cdr3_nt: TGTGCCAGCAGTTTCCGAGCACATACTAACTATGGCTACACCTTC
j_call: TRBJ1-2
d_call: .
v_call: TRBV28
clone_size: .

cdr3_aa: CASSAGNYNEQFF
cdr3_nt: TGTGCCAGCAGCGCCGGAAACTACAATGAGCAGTTCTTC
j_call: TRBJ2-1
d_call: .
v_call: TRBV9
clone_size: .

cdr3_aa: CASSPGTLRYETQYF
cdr3_nt: TGTGCCAGCAGCCCAGGGACTCTTCGTTACGAGACCCAGTACTTC
j_call: TRBJ2-5
d_call: .
v_call: TRBV14
clone_size: .

cdr3_aa: CASSAPPPDTQYF
cdr3_nt: TGTGCCAGCAGTGCCCCCCCGCCAGATACGCAGTATTTT
j_call: TRBJ2-3
d_call: .
v_call: TRBV6-1
clone_size: .

cdr3_aa: CASSGTGRSTDTQYF
cdr3_nt: TGTGCCAGCAGCGGGACAGGCCGTAGCACAGATACGCAGTATTTT
j_call: TRBJ2-3
d_call: TRBD1
v_call: TRBV6-1
clone_size: few

cdr3_aa: CASTPFYYQGRDTEAFF
cdr3_nt: TGTGCCAGCACTCCCTTTTACTATCAGGGTAGGGACACTGAAGCTTTCTTT
j_call: TRBJ1-1
d_call: .
v_call: TRBV6-8
clone_size: .

cdr3_aa: CASSQDWDGYEQYF
cdr3_nt: TGTGCCAGCAGCCAAGATTGGGACGGTTACGAGCAGTACTTC
j_call: TRBJ2-7
d_call: .
v_call: TRBV14
clone_size: .

cdr3_aa: CATSTLAGGQETQYF
cdr3_nt: TGCGCCACTTCGACGTTGGCGGGAGGGCAAGAGACCCAGTACTTC
j_call: TRBJ2-5
d_call: TRBD2
v_call: TRBV5-1
clone_size: .

cdr3_aa: CASSAILAVNQPQHF
cdr3_nt: TGTGCCAGCAGTGCCATATTGGCCGTAAATCAGCCCCAGCATTTT
j_call: TRBJ1-5
d_call: .
v_call: TRBV7-2
clone_size: few

cdr3_aa: CASSIWPRGGNTEAFF
cdr3_nt: TGTGCCAGTAGTATATGGCCCAGGGGGGGGAACACTGAAGCTTTCTTT
j_call: TRBJ1-1
d_call: TRBD1
v_call: TRBV19
clone_size: .

cdr3_aa: CASSFPRDSRRGANVLTF
cdr3_nt: TGTGCCAGCAGTTTTCCTCGGGACTCCCGGCGGGGGGCCAACGTCCTGACTTTC
j_call: TRBJ2-6
d_call: .
v_call: TRBV11-2
clone_size: few

cdr3_aa: CASSLALGGTSTDTQYF
cdr3_nt: TGTGCCAGCAGCTTGGCCCTTGGCGGGACTAGCACAGATACGCAGTATTTT
j_call: TRBJ2-3
d_call: .
v_call: TRBV5-4
clone_size: .

cdr3_aa: CASSPPGLAGVQETQYF
cdr3_nt: TGTGCCAGCTCACCCCCTGGGCTAGCGGGGGTTCAAGAGACCCAGTACTTC
j_call: TRBJ2-5
d_call: TRBD2
v_call: TRBV18
clone_size: .

cdr3_aa: CASSSHSQVAFF
cdr3_nt: TGTGCCAGCAGTTCCCATTCACAGGTAGCTTTCTTT
j_call: TRBJ1-1
d_call: .
v_call: TRBV27
clone_size: .

cdr3_aa: CSASPLGEQFF
cdr3_nt: TGCAGTGCTAGTCCCCTGGGTGAGCAGTTCTTC
j_call: TRBJ2-1
d_call: .
v_call: TRBV20-1
clone_size: .

cdr3_aa: CASSPGQGNYGYTF
cdr3_nt: TGTGCCAGCTCACCAGGACAGGGGAACTATGGCTACACCTTC
j_call: TRBJ1-2
d_call: TRBD1
v_call: TRBV18
clone_size: .

cdr3_aa: CASRDFTGEQYF
cdr3_nt: TGTGCCAGTCGGGACTTCACGGGGGAGCAGTACTTC
j_call: TRBJ2-7
d_call: .
v_call: TRBV27
clone_size: .

cdr3_aa: CAISVAGTETQYF
cdr3_nt: TGTGCCATCAGTGTCGCAGGGACAGAGACCCAGTACTTC
j_call: TRBJ2-5
d_call: .
v_call: TRBV10-3
clone_size: .

cdr3_aa: CASSQDLSQPQHF
cdr3_nt: TGCGCCAGCAGCCAAGACCTCTCGCAGCCCCAGCATTTT
j_call: TRBJ1-5
d_call: .
v_call: TRBV4-3
clone_size: .

cdr3_aa: CASKRMGPSDSPLHF
cdr3_nt: TGTGCCAGTAAGAGAATGGGCCCTAGTGATTCACCCCTCCACTTT
j_call: TRBJ1-6
d_call: .
v_call: TRBV19
clone_size: .

cdr3_aa: CASSFRISRDTGELFF
cdr3_nt: TGTGCCAGCAGCTTTAGGATTAGCAGGGACACCGGGGAGCTGTTTTTT
j_call: TRBJ2-2
d_call: .
v_call: TRBV7-9
clone_size: .

cdr3_aa: CASSYRMRQETQYF
cdr3_nt: TGTGCCAGCAGTTACAGGATGAGACAAGAGACCCAGTACTTC
j_call: TRBJ2-5
d_call: .
v_call: TRBV6-5
clone_size: .

cdr3_aa: CASSKDLNLGLAGELFF
cdr3_nt: TGTGCCAGCAGCAAAGACCTTAATCTCGGGTTGGCCGGGGAGCTGTTTTTT
j_call: TRBJ2-2
d_call: .
v_call: TRBV21-1
clone_size: .

cdr3_aa: CASSLGGELSNQPQHF
cdr3_nt: TGTGCCAGCAGCTTAGGGGGAGAACTTAGCAATCAGCCCCAGCATTTT
j_call: TRBJ1-5
d_call: .
v_call: TRBV13
clone_size: .

cdr3_aa: CASSPHSGTPDTQYF
cdr3_nt: TGTGCCAGCAGTCCCCACTCCGGGACTCCAGATACGCAGTATTTT
j_call: TRBJ2-3
d_call: .
v_call: TRBV28
clone_size: .

cdr3_aa: CASSVEQVLFYNEQFF
cdr3_nt: TGTGCCAGCAGCGTGGAACAGGTGCTATTCTACAATGAGCAGTTCTTC
j_call: TRBJ2-1
d_call: .
v_call: TRBV7-8
clone_size: .

cdr3_aa: CASSRRGEGETQYF
cdr3_nt: TGTGCCAGCAGTAGACGGGGAGAGGGAGAGACCCAGTACTTC
j_call: TRBJ2-5
d_call: .
v_call: TRBV6-1
clone_size: .

cdr3_aa: CASSQDLDDNEQFF
cdr3_nt: TGTGCCAGCAGCCAAGATCTGGATGACAATGAGCAGTTCTTC
j_call: TRBJ2-1
d_call: .
v_call: TRBV4-2
clone_size: .

cdr3_aa: CASSNRQGAGYGYTF
cdr3_nt: TGTGCCAGCAGTAACCGACAGGGGGCAGGCTATGGCTACACCTTC
j_call: TRBJ1-2
d_call: TRBD1
v_call: TRBV6-5
clone_size: once

cdr3_aa: CASSLTGGAPDEQFF
cdr3_nt: TGTGCCAGCAGCTTGACAGGGGGCGCACCGGATGAGCAGTTCTTC
j_call: TRBJ2-1
d_call: TRBD1
v_call: TRBV7-3
clone_size: .

cdr3_aa: CASSQDMGRGQVNEQFF
cdr3_nt: TGCGCCAGCAGCCAAGATATGGGCAGGGGTCAAGTGAATGAGCAGTTCTTC
j_call: TRBJ2-1
d_call: .
v_call: TRBV4-1
clone_size: .

cdr3_aa: CASSFRKGSEKLFF
cdr3_nt: TGTGCCAGCAGCTTTCGTAAGGGGAGCGAAAAACTGTTTTTT
j_call: TRBJ1-4
d_call: .
v_call: TRBV5-8
clone_size: .

cdr3_aa: CASSPVAGGSHEQYF
cdr3_nt: TGTGCCAGCAGCCCCGTAGCGGGAGGTTCCCACGAGCAGTACTTC
j_call: TRBJ2-7
d_call: TRBD2
v_call: TRBV5-4
clone_size: .

cdr3_aa: CASSPGESSYNSPLHF
cdr3_nt: TGCGCCAGCAGCCCTGGGGAGAGTTCCTATAATTCACCCCTCCACTTT
j_call: TRBJ1-6
d_call: .
v_call: TRBV5-1
clone_size: .

cdr3_aa: CASSPRTNTGELFF
cdr3_nt: TGTGCCAGCAGCCCCCGGACCAACACCGGGGAGCTGTTTTTT
j_call: TRBJ2-2
d_call: .
v_call: TRBV9
clone_size: .

cdr3_aa: CASSFSGTGLGANVLTF
cdr3_nt: TGTGCCAGCAGCTTCTCCGGGACAGGGCTTGGGGCCAACGTCCTGACTTTC
j_call: TRBJ2-6
d_call: TRBD1
v_call: TRBV5-8
clone_size: .

cdr3_aa: CASSLRPQRVMNTEAFF
cdr3_nt: TGTGCCAGCAGCTTGCGCCCCCAGAGGGTCATGAACACTGAAGCTTTCTTT
j_call: TRBJ1-1
d_call: .
v_call: TRBV7-6
clone_size: .

cdr3_aa: CASSPPTSAHEETQYF
cdr3_nt: TGTGCCAGCTCACCCCCCACTAGCGCCCACGAGGAGACCCAGTACTTC
j_call: TRBJ2-5
d_call: TRBD2
v_call: TRBV18
clone_size: .